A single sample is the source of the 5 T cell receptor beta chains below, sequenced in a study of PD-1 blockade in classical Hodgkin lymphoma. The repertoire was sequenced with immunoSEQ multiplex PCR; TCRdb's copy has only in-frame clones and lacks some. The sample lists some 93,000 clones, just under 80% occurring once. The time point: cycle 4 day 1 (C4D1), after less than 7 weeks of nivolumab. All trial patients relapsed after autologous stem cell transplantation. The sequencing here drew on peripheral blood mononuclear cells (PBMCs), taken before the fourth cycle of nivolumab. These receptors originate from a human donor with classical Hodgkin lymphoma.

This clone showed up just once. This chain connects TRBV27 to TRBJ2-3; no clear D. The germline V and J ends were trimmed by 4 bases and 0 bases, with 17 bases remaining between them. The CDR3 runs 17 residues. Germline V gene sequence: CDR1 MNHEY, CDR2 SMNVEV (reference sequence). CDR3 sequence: CASSYLLYGTSTDTQYF. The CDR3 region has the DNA TGTGCCAGCAGTTATCTCCTTTACGGCACCAGCACAGATACGCAGTATTTT.

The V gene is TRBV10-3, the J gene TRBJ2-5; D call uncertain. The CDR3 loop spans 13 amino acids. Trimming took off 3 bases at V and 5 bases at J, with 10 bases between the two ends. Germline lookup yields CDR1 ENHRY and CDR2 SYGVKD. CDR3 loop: CAISDKGWETQYF. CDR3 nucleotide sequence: TGTGCCATCAGTGATAAGGGATGGGAGACCCAGTACTTC.

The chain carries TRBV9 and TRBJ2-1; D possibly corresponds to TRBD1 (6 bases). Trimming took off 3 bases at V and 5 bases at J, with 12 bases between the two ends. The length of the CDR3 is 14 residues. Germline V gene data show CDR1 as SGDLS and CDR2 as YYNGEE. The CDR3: CASSEYRANNEQFF. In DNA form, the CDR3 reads TGTGCCAGCAGCGAATACAGGGCCAACAATGAGCAGTTCTTC.

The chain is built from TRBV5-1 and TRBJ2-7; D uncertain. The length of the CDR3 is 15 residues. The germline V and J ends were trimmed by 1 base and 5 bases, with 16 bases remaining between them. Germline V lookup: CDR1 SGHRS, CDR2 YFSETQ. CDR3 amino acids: CASSLNAVTGDEQYF. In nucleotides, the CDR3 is TGCGCCAGCAGCTTGAACGCAGTAACGGGTGACGAGCAGTACTTC.

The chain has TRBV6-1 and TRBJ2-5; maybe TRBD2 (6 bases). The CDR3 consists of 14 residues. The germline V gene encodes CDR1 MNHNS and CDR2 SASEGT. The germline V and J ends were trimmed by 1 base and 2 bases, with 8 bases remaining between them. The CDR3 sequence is CASSEVGGQETQYF. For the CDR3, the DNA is TGTGCCAGCAGTGAAGTGGGGGGACAAGAGACCCAGTACTTC.